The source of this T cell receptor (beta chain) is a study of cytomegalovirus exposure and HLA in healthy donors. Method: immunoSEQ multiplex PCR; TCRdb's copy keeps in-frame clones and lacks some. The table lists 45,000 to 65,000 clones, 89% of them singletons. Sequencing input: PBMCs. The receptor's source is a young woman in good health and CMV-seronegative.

The CDR3 spells CASRGQVPNYGYTF. In nucleotides, the CDR3 is TGTGCCAGCAGGGGGCAGGTACCTAACTATGGCTACACCTTC. The V gene is TRBV2, the J gene TRBJ1-2; weak D call: TRBD1 (5 bases). Trimming took off 6 bases at V and 0 bases at J, with 11 bases between the two ends. Germline values: CDR1 SNHLY, CDR2 FYNNEI. The CDR3 is made up of 14 amino acids.